These T cell receptor beta chains were read from a single sample in a study of cytomegalovirus exposure and HLA in healthy donors. The protocol was immunoSEQ multiplex PCR, while the TCRdb copy is restricted to in-frame clones and leaves out a portion. Of more than 250,000 clones listed, roughly 88% are singletons. Sequencing was carried out using PBMCs. All receptors come from a woman aged 18 to 35 in good health and CMV-seronegative. CDR3s include the opening cysteine and the closing phenylalanine or tryptophan. Each record gives: clone size, J gene, V gene, D gene, CDR3 DNA, CDR3 protein. The D gene is left open where the match is weak. A clone size is listed for some rows: how often the clone was seen (once, few, many), or a class if it is expanded.

abundance: NA; j_gene: TRBJ2-2; v_gene: TRBV7-2; d_gene: TRBD2; CDR3nt: TGTGCCAGCAGTCGGACTAGCGGGAGCGAAGGGGAGCTGTTTTTT; CDR3aa: CASSRTSGSEGELFF
abundance: NA; j_gene: TRBJ1-2; v_gene: TRBV6-5; d_gene: NA; CDR3nt: TGTGCCAGCACCTTAGACCAACGACGGGACTATGGCTACACCTTC; CDR3aa: CASTLDQRRDYGYTF
abundance: NA; j_gene: TRBJ1-2; v_gene: TRBV28; d_gene: NA; CDR3nt: TGTGCCAGCAGTTCACGACAGACCGGCTATGGCTACACCTTC; CDR3aa: CASSSRQTGYGYTF
abundance: few; j_gene: TRBJ2-3; v_gene: TRBV18; d_gene: NA; CDR3nt: TGTGCCAGCTCCTCAAGTGGCCTCTCAGATACGCAGTATTTT; CDR3aa: CASSSSGLSDTQYF
abundance: NA; j_gene: TRBJ2-2; v_gene: TRBV28; d_gene: TRBD2; CDR3nt: TGTGCCAGCAGTTTCCTAGCGGGAGTTGCGGCCGGGGAGCTGTTTTTT; CDR3aa: CASSFLAGVAAGELFF
abundance: NA; j_gene: TRBJ2-1; v_gene: TRBV6-5; d_gene: NA; CDR3nt: TGTGCCAGCCACCTGGGAGGTCGTGGGAATGAGCAGTTCTTC; CDR3aa: CASHLGGRGNEQFF
abundance: NA; j_gene: TRBJ2-1; v_gene: TRBV4-2; d_gene: TRBD2; CDR3nt: TGTGCCAGCAGCCAAGCTCCCGTAGCGGGGCCTTCCTACAATGAGCAGTTCTTC; CDR3aa: CASSQAPVAGPSYNEQFF
abundance: NA; j_gene: TRBJ1-2; v_gene: TRBV6-1; d_gene: TRBD1; CDR3nt: TGTGCCAGCATTTCGGACAGGACGTATGGCTACACCTTC; CDR3aa: CASISDRTYGYTF
abundance: NA; j_gene: TRBJ1-5; v_gene: TRBV4-1; d_gene: NA; CDR3nt: TGCGCCAGCAGCCCCGACAGTTATAGCAATCAGCCCCAGCATTTT; CDR3aa: CASSPDSYSNQPQHF
abundance: NA; j_gene: TRBJ2-5; v_gene: TRBV4-2; d_gene: TRBD2; CDR3nt: TGTGCCAGCAGCCAAGACCTACTAGCGGGAGACCAAGAGACCCAGTACTTC; CDR3aa: CASSQDLLAGDQETQYF
abundance: once; j_gene: TRBJ2-5; v_gene: TRBV6-5; d_gene: NA; CDR3nt: TGTGCCAGCAGTCAGCAGGAGGGAAACTTC; CDR3aa: CASSQQEGNF
abundance: NA; j_gene: TRBJ2-3; v_gene: TRBV9; d_gene: TRBD2; CDR3nt: TGTGCCAGCAGCCCCCGGACTAGCGGGAACAGAAGGCCAGATACGCAGTATTTT; CDR3aa: CASSPRTSGNRRPDTQYF
abundance: NA; j_gene: TRBJ1-2; v_gene: TRBV4-1; d_gene: NA; CDR3nt: TGCGCCAGCAGCCAAGATGGAGATGGCTACACCTTC; CDR3aa: CASSQDGDGYTF
abundance: NA; j_gene: TRBJ2-7; v_gene: TRBV28; d_gene: TRBD1; CDR3nt: TGTGCCAGTGGACAGGGTGGGACCTACGAGCAGTACTTC; CDR3aa: CASGQGGTYEQYF
abundance: NA; j_gene: TRBJ2-7; v_gene: TRBV7-9; d_gene: TRBD1; CDR3nt: TGTGCCAGCAGCACGGGACAGGGGGCTTACGAGCAGTACTTC; CDR3aa: CASSTGQGAYEQYF
abundance: NA; j_gene: TRBJ2-1; v_gene: TRBV6-1; d_gene: TRBD1; CDR3nt: TGTGCCAGCAGCGACAGGGTTGAGTCCTACAATGAGCAGTTCTTC; CDR3aa: CASSDRVESYNEQFF
abundance: NA; j_gene: TRBJ2-3; v_gene: TRBV5-1; d_gene: NA; CDR3nt: TGCGCCAGCAGCTTGGGGGCAGGGAAATCAGATACGCAGTATTTT; CDR3aa: CASSLGAGKSDTQYF
abundance: NA; j_gene: TRBJ1-4; v_gene: TRBV15; d_gene: TRBD1; CDR3nt: TGTGCCACCAGCGACTCCGGGACAGAAAATGAAAAACTGTTTTTT; CDR3aa: CATSDSGTENEKLFF
abundance: few; j_gene: TRBJ1-2; v_gene: TRBV5-1; d_gene: TRBD1; CDR3nt: TGCGCCAGCAGCTTGACAGGGGATAATAACTATGGCTACACCTTC; CDR3aa: CASSLTGDNNYGYTF
abundance: NA; j_gene: TRBJ2-1; v_gene: TRBV11-3; d_gene: NA; CDR3nt: TGTGCCAGCAGCTTAGGACGGGACTCCTACAATGAGCAGTTCTTC; CDR3aa: CASSLGRDSYNEQFF
abundance: NA; j_gene: TRBJ2-7; v_gene: TRBV6-1; d_gene: TRBD1; CDR3nt: TGTGCCAGCAGGGACCAACCGGGACAGGCCGACGAGCAGTACTTC; CDR3aa: CASRDQPGQADEQYF
abundance: many; j_gene: TRBJ2-1; v_gene: TRBV6-4; d_gene: NA; CDR3nt: TGTGCCAGCAGTGACTCGGACAACAATGAGCAGTTCTTC; CDR3aa: CASSDSDNNEQFF
abundance: NA; j_gene: TRBJ2-5; v_gene: TRBV19; d_gene: NA; CDR3nt: TGTGCCAGTATGTTCGTAGGAGCGCCAGAGACCCAGTACTTC; CDR3aa: CASMFVGAPETQYF
abundance: NA; j_gene: TRBJ2-1; v_gene: TRBV13; d_gene: TRBD2; CDR3nt: TGTGCCAGCAGCCCGGGACTAGCGGCCGCCAATGAGCAGTTCTTC; CDR3aa: CASSPGLAAANEQFF
abundance: NA; j_gene: TRBJ2-1; v_gene: TRBV4-2; d_gene: TRBD2; CDR3nt: TGTGCCAGCAGTGTGGCTAGCGGTAACTACAATGAGCAGTTCTTC; CDR3aa: CASSVASGNYNEQFF
abundance: NA; j_gene: TRBJ2-3; v_gene: TRBV27; d_gene: TRBD2; CDR3nt: TGTGCCAGCGGAATGACTAGCGGACTTCGGTATTTT; CDR3aa: CASGMTSGLRYF
abundance: NA; j_gene: TRBJ2-7; v_gene: TRBV30; d_gene: NA; CDR3nt: TGTGCCTGGAGTCGGAGGGAGCACCACGAGCAGTACTTC; CDR3aa: CAWSRREHHEQYF
abundance: NA; j_gene: TRBJ2-3; v_gene: TRBV4-1; d_gene: TRBD2; CDR3nt: TGCGCCAGCAGCCAAGCACTAGCGGGAGACGAGAGCACAGATACGCAGTATTTT; CDR3aa: CASSQALAGDESTDTQYF
abundance: NA; j_gene: TRBJ1-1; v_gene: TRBV30; d_gene: NA; CDR3nt: TGTGCCTGGAGCGCCTGGGGGACAGAAGCTTTCTTT; CDR3aa: CAWSAWGTEAFF
abundance: once; j_gene: TRBJ2-7; v_gene: TRBV11-1; d_gene: TRBD2; CDR3nt: TGTGCCAGCAGCTTAGGTCCCAGCGGGAGCGTTGACGAGCAGTACTTC; CDR3aa: CASSLGPSGSVDEQYF
abundance: NA; j_gene: TRBJ1-1; v_gene: TRBV11-2; d_gene: NA; CDR3nt: TGTGCCAGCAGCTTAGACAGGCCGGACACTGAAGCTTTCTTT; CDR3aa: CASSLDRPDTEAFF
abundance: once; j_gene: TRBJ2-6; v_gene: TRBV6-5; d_gene: NA; CDR3nt: TGTGCCAGCACCTCTCAAGGGGTCGGGGCCAACGTCCTGACTTTC; CDR3aa: CASTSQGVGANVLTF
abundance: once; j_gene: TRBJ1-2; v_gene: TRBV14; d_gene: TRBD1; CDR3nt: TGTGCCAGCAGCCAGAACAGGGGGTATGGCTACACCTTC; CDR3aa: CASSQNRGYGYTF
abundance: few; j_gene: TRBJ2-7; v_gene: TRBV9; d_gene: NA; CDR3nt: TGTGCCAGCAGCCCCGGACAGACCCCCTACGAGCAGTACTTC; CDR3aa: CASSPGQTPYEQYF
abundance: NA; j_gene: TRBJ2-7; v_gene: TRBV5-1; d_gene: TRBD2; CDR3nt: TGCGCCAGCAGCTTGGCCCTCGGGAGGGCCCTCGAGCAGTACTTC; CDR3aa: CASSLALGRALEQYF
abundance: once; j_gene: TRBJ2-5; v_gene: TRBV9; d_gene: NA; CDR3nt: TGTGCCAGCAGCGTAGCTACCCAGGGGTGGGAGACCCAGTACTTC; CDR3aa: CASSVATQGWETQYF
abundance: once; j_gene: TRBJ2-3; v_gene: TRBV29-1; d_gene: TRBD2; CDR3nt: TGCAGCGTCCGGAAGTCTGGTAGCGGGACCACAGATACGCAGTATTTT; CDR3aa: CSVRKSGSGTTDTQYF
abundance: NA; j_gene: TRBJ1-2; v_gene: TRBV2; d_gene: TRBD1; CDR3nt: TGTGCCAACTCAGGGGGCTATGGCTACACCTTC; CDR3aa: CANSGGYGYTF
abundance: NA; j_gene: TRBJ2-7; v_gene: TRBV29-1; d_gene: TRBD2; CDR3nt: TGCAGCGTTGGCCCAAGGCTAGCGGGGACCTACGAGCAGTACTTC; CDR3aa: CSVGPRLAGTYEQYF
abundance: NA; j_gene: TRBJ1-1; v_gene: TRBV28; d_gene: TRBD1; CDR3nt: TGTGCCAGCTCCGGGACAGGGAGCCAGATCACTGAAGCTTTCTTT; CDR3aa: CASSGTGSQITEAFF
abundance: few; j_gene: TRBJ1-2; v_gene: TRBV9; d_gene: NA; CDR3nt: TGTGCCAGCAGCGTAGGGGGAGGGAACTATGGCTACACCTTC; CDR3aa: CASSVGGGNYGYTF
abundance: NA; j_gene: TRBJ2-7; v_gene: TRBV6-5; d_gene: NA; CDR3nt: TGTGCCAGCAGTAATACCTACGAGCAGTACTTC; CDR3aa: CASSNTYEQYF
abundance: NA; j_gene: TRBJ1-4; v_gene: TRBV4-1; d_gene: NA; CDR3nt: TGCGCCAGCAGCCAATCAGTCTCAACTAATGAAAAACTGTTTTTT; CDR3aa: CASSQSVSTNEKLFF
abundance: NA; j_gene: TRBJ2-7; v_gene: TRBV27; d_gene: NA; CDR3nt: TGTGCCAGCTCTGTCGGGAGTGGGAACGAGCAGTACTTC; CDR3aa: CASSVGSGNEQYF
abundance: NA; j_gene: TRBJ2-1; v_gene: TRBV7-9; d_gene: TRBD1; CDR3nt: TGTGCCAGCAGCCCTCCCGGGACAGCAAACAATGAGCAGTTCTTC; CDR3aa: CASSPPGTANNEQFF
abundance: once; j_gene: TRBJ2-7; v_gene: TRBV11-3; d_gene: TRBD1; CDR3nt: TGTGCCAGCAGCTCCGGACAGGGATCCTCCTACGAGCAGTACTTC; CDR3aa: CASSSGQGSSYEQYF
abundance: NA; j_gene: TRBJ2-3; v_gene: TRBV13; d_gene: TRBD2; CDR3nt: TGTGCCAGCAGCCCAGGACTAGCGGGACCAGATACGCAGTATTTT; CDR3aa: CASSPGLAGPDTQYF
abundance: NA; j_gene: TRBJ2-1; v_gene: TRBV7-7; d_gene: NA; CDR3nt: TGTGCTAGCAGCTTAGATCCAGACAGCTCCTACAATGAGCAGTTCTTC; CDR3aa: CASSLDPDSSYNEQFF
abundance: NA; j_gene: TRBJ2-5; v_gene: TRBV9; d_gene: TRBD2; CDR3nt: TGTGCCAGCAGCGTAGGGGCAGGCCTACAGACTAGCGGTATGGAGACCCAGTACTTC; CDR3aa: CASSVGAGLQTSGMETQYF
abundance: NA; j_gene: TRBJ2-5; v_gene: TRBV10-1; d_gene: NA; CDR3nt: TGCGCCAGCCTACCAAAAGAGACCCAGTACTTC; CDR3aa: CASLPKETQYF